This note documents a single T cell receptor (beta chain) sequence. MiXCR, applied by TCRdb to the RT-PCR reads, yields one record per CDR3 protein. In the table there are about 680,000 distinct CDR3 sequences, approximately 14% of which are singletons. V dropped 3 bases and J dropped 5; count of bases not matched to a gene: 13. In germline, CDR1 is SGHRS, CDR2 YFSETQ. The CDR3 contains 18 residues. The specimen sequenced was memory CD4+ T cells from blood. This rearrangement joins TRBV5-1 to TRBJ2-2, with TRBD2 matching 10 bases. This clonotype was obtained from a female donor in good health, serving as a healthy control. DNA for the CDR3: TGCGCCAGCAGCTCTGGATTAGTAGCGGGGGGCCGGACCGGGGAGCTGTTTTTT. This sequence encodes CASSSGLVAGGRTGELFF.